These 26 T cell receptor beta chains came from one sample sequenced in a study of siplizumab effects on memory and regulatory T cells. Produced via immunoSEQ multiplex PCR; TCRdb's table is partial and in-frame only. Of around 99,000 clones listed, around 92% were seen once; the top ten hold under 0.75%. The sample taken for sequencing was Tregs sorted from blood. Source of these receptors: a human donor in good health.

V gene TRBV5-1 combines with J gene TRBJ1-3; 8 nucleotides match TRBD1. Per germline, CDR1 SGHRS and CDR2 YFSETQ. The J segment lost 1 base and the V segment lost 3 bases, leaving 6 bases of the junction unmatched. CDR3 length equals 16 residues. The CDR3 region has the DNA TGCGCCAGCAGCTGGGGACAGGTAAGTTCTGGAAACACCATATATTTT. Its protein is CASSWGQVSSGNTIYF. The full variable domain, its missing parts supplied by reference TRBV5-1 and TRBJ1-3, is KAGVTQTPRYLIKTRGQQVTLSCSPISGHRSVSWYQQTPGQGLQFLFEYFSETQRNKGNFPGRFSGRQFSNSRSEMNVSTLELGDSALYLCASSWGQVSSGNTIYFGEGSWLTVV.

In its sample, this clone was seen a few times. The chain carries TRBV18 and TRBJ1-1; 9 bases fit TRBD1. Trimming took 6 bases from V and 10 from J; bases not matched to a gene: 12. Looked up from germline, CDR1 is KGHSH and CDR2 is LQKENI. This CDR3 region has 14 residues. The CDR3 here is CASSWDRADAGAFF. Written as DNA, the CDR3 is TGTGCCAGCTCCTGGGACAGGGCCGATGCCGGAGCTTTCTTT.

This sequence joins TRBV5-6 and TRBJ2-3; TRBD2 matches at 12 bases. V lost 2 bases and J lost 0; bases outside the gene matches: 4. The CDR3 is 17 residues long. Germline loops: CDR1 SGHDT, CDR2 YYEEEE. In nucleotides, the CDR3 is TGTGCCAGCAGCTTTACTAGCGGGGGGACGAGCACAGATACGCAGTATTTT. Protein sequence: CASSFTSGGTSTDTQYF.

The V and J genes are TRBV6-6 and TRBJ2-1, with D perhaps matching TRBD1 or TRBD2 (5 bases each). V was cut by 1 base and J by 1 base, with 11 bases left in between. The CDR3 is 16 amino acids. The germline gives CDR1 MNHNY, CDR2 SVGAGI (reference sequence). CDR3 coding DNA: TGTGCCAGCAGTTACTTTGGGGGAGCATCCTACAATGAGCAGTTCTTC. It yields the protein CASSYFGGASYNEQFF.

The DNA of the CDR3 is TGTGCCAGCAGCCTCTTGGGAGTCGGACAGGGGGCGCAGATAGATACGCAGTATTTT. Its translation: CASSLLGVGQGAQIDTQYF. The rearrangement joins TRBV4-2 to TRBJ2-3; 11 bases align to TRBD1. Unmatched junction bases numbered 17, after V lost 4 bases and J lost 5 bases. The CDR3 is 19 residues long. Per the germline V gene, CDR1 is LGHNA and CDR2 is YNFKEQ.

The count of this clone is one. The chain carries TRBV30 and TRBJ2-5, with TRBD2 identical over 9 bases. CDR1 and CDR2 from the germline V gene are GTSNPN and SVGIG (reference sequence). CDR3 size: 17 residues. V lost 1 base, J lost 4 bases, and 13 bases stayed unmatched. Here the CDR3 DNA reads TGTGCCTGGAGTGAAAGCGGGAGGCGGAGCAGAGGAGAGACCCAGTACTTC. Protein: CAWSESGRRSRGETQYF. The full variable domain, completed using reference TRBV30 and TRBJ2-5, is SQTIHQWPATLVQPVGSPLSLECTVEGTSNPNLYWYRQAAGRGLQLLFYSVGIGQISSEVPQNLSASRPQDRQFILSSKKLLLSDSGFYLCAWSESGRRSRGETQYFGPGTRLLVL.

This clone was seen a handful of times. The DNA for the CDR3 is TGCAGCGTTACTGACGGCCACACTGAAGCTTTCTTT. This codes for CSVTDGHTEAFF. The chain joins TRBV29-1 to TRBJ1-1; D not certain. The germline V gene encodes CDR1 SQVTM and CDR2 ANQGSEA. Trimming cost V 5 bases and J 3 bases, with 10 bases left between them. This CDR3 is 12 amino acids long.

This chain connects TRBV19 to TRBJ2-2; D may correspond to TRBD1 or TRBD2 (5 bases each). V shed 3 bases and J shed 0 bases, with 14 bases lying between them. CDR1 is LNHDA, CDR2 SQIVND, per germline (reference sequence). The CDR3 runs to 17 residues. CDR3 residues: CASSINTGAPNTGELFF. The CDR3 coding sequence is TGTGCCAGTAGTATCAACACCGGGGCCCCGAACACCGGGGAGCTGTTTTTT.

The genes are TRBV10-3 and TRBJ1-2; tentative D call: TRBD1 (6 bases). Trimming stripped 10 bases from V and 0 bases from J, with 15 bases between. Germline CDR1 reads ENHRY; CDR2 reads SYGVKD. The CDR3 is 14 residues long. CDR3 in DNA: TGTGCCACCGCCACAGGGAACGCTAACTATGGCTACACCTTC. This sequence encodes CATATGNANYGYTF.

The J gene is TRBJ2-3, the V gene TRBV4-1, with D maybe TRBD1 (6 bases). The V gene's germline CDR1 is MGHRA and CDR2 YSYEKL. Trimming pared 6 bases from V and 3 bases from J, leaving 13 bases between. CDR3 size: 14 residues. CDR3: CASSTYRVTDTQYF. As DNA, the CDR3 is TGCGCCAGCAGTACGTACAGGGTGACAGATACGCAGTATTTT.

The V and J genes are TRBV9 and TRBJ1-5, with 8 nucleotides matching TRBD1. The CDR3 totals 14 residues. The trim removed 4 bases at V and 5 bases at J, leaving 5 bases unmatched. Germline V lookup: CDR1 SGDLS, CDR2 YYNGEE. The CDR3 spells CASSPGQGHQPQHF. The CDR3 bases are TGTGCCAGCAGCCCCGGACAGGGCCATCAGCCCCAGCATTTT.

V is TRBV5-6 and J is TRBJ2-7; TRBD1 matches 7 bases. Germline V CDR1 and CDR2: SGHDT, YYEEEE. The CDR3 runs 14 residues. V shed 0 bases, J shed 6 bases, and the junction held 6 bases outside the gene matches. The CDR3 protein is CASSLGRHRGEQYF. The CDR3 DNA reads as TGTGCCAGCAGCTTGGGACGTCACAGGGGCGAGCAGTACTTC.

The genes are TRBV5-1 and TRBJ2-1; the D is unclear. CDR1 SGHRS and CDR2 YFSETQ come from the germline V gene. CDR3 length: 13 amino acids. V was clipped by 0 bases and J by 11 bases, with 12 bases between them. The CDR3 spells CASSLAESVKQFF. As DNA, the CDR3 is TGCGCCAGCAGCTTGGCCGAGAGCGTAAAGCAGTTCTTC. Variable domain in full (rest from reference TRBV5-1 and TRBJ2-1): KAGVTQTPRYLIKTRGQQVTLSCSPISGHRSVSWYQQTPGQGLQFLFEYFSETQRNKGNFPGRFSGRQFSNSRSEMNVSTLELGDSALYLCASSLAESVKQFFGPGTRLTVL.

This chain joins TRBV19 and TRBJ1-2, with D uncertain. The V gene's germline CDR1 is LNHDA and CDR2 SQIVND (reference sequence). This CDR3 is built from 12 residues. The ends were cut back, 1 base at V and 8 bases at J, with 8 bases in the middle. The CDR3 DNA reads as TGTGCCAGTAGTATAGGAGGCACGGGCTACACCTTC. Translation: CASSIGGTGYTF.

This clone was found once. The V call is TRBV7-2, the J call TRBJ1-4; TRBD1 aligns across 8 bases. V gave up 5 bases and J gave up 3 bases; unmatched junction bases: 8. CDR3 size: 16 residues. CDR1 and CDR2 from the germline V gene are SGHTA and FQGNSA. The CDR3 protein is CASSDQYRGANEKLFF. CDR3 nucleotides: TGTGCCAGCAGCGACCAATACAGGGGGGCTAATGAAAAACTGTTTTTT.

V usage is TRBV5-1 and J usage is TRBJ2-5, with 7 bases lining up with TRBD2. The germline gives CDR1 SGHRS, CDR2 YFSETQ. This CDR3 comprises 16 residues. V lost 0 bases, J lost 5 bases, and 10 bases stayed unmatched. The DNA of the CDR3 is TGCGCCAGCAGCTTGGCCCTTGCGGGAGCGGCTGAGACCCAGTACTTC. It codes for CASSLALAGAAETQYF.

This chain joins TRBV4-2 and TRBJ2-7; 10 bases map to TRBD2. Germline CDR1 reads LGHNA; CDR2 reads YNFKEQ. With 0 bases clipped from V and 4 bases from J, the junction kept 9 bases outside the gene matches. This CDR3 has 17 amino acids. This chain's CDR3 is CASSQDNLAGEQYEQYF. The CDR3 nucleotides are TGTGCCAGCAGCCAAGATAACCTAGCGGGAGAGCAGTACGAGCAGTACTTC.

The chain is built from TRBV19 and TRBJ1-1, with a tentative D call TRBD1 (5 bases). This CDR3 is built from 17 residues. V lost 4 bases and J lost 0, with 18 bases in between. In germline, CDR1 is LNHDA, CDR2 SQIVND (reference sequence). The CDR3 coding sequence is TGTGCCAGTAGTACACCTCAGGGAGGGCGTATGAACACTGAAGCTTTCTTT. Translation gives CASSTPQGGRMNTEAFF. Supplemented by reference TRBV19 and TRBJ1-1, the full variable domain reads DGGITQSPKYLFRKEGQNVTLSCEQNLNHDAMYWYRQDPGQGLRLIYYSQIVNDFQKGDIAEGYSVSREKKESFPLTVTSAQKNPTAFYLCASSTPQGGRMNTEAFFGQGTRLTVV.

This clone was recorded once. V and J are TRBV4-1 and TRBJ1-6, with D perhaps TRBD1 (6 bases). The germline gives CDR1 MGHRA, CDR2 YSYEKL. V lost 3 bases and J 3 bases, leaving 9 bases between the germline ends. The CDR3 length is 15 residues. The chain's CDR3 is CASSQGGSYNSPLHF. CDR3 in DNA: TGCGCCAGCAGCCAGGGGGGCAGCTATAATTCACCCCTCCACTTT.

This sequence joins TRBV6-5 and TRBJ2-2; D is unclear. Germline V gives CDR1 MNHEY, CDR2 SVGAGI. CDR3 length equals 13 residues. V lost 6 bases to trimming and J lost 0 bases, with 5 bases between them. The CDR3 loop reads CASRLANTGELFF. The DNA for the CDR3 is TGTGCCAGCAGACTCGCGAACACCGGGGAGCTGTTTTTT.

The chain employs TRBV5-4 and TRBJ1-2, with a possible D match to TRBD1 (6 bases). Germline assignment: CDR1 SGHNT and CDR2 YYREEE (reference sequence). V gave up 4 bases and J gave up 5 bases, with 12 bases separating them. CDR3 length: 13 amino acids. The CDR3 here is CASSAWGLYGYTF. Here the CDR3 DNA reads TGTGCCAGCAGCGCCTGGGGGCTATATGGCTACACCTTC.

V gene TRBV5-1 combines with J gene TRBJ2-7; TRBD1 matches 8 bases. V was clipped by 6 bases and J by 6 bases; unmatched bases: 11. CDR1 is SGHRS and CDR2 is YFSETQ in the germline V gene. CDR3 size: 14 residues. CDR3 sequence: CASTDRGQESEQYF. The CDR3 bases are TGCGCCAGCACAGACAGGGGTCAGGAGAGCGAGCAGTACTTC.

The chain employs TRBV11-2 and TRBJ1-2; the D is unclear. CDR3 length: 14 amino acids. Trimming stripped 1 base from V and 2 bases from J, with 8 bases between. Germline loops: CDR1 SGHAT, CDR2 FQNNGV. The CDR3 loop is CASSLGGRNYGYTF. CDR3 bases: TGTGCCAGCAGCTTAGGTGGCAGAAACTATGGCTACACCTTC.

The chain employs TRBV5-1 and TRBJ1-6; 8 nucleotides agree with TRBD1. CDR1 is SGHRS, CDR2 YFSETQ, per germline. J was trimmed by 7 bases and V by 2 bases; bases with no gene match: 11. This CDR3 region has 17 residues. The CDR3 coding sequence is TGCGCCAGCAGCTTTCTCCCGCAGGGACAGGAAAATTCACCCCTCCACTTT. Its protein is CASSFLPQGQENSPLHF.

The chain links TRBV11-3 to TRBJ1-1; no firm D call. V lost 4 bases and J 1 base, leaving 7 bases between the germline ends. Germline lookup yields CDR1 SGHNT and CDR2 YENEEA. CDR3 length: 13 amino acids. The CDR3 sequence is CASSYRQNTEAFF. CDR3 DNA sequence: TGTGCCAGCAGCTACCGACAGAACACTGAAGCTTTCTTT.

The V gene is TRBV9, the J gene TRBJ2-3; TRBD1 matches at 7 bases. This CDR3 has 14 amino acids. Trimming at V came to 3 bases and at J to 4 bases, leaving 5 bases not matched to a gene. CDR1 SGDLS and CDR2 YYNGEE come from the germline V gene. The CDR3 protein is CASSAIQGADTQYF. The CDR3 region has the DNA TGTGCCAGCAGCGCGATCCAGGGGGCAGATACGCAGTATTTT.